The 15 T cell receptor beta chains below all came from one sample that was sequenced in a study of OX40 agonist ivuxolimab in advanced cancers. Only in-frame clones appear in the TCRdb table, and some are missing; sequencing was by immunoSEQ multiplex PCR. The repertoire holds tens of thousands of clones, 86% seen once, with roughly 2.1% in the top ten. The specimen was CD4+ or CD8+ T cells sorted from blood, collected in a trial of the OX40 agonist ivuxolimab. The receptors come from an adult with an advanced solid tumor such as melanoma, head and neck, liver or kidney cancer.

The rearrangement joins TRBV2 to TRBJ2-3; TRBD2 is a possible D gene (5 bases). The V gene's germline CDR1 is SNHLY and CDR2 FYNNEI. V dropped 7 bases and J dropped 2 bases, with 16 bases sitting between them. The CDR3 length is 15 residues. CDR3 nucleotide sequence: TGTGCCAGCATGAGGAGGACCTCGTACACAGATACGCAGTATTTT. Translated: CASMRRTSYTDTQYF.

The chain is built from TRBV19 and TRBJ2-3; D possibly corresponds to TRBD1 (5 bases). CDR3 length equals 13 residues. Trimming cost V 5 bases and J 3 bases, with 9 bases left between them. Germline V CDR1 and CDR2: LNHDA, SQIVND (reference sequence). CDR3 sequence (DNA): TGTGCCAGTAGTGCGACAGATACAGATACGCAGTATTTT. Translated, it gives CASSATDTDTQYF.

V usage is TRBV19 and J usage is TRBJ2-2, with 7 bases that match TRBD2. The CDR3 runs to 16 residues. The germline V gene has CDR1 LNHDA and CDR2 SQIVND (reference sequence). V shed 7 bases and J 5 bases; nucleotides not matched to a gene: 13. The CDR3 region has the DNA TGTGCCAGTACCCGGGGGGAGCAGGGTTGGACCGGGGAGCTGTTTTTT. Amino acids: CASTRGEQGWTGELFF.

This sequence joins TRBV19 and TRBJ2-7, with D tentatively TRBD2 (6 bases). The germline V and J ends were trimmed by 3 bases and 1 base, with 13 bases remaining between them. Germline V gene lookup returns CDR1 LNHDA and CDR2 SQIVND (reference sequence). The CDR3 contains 15 residues. The CDR3 reads CASSIVAGLSYEQYF. CDR3 nucleotide sequence: TGTGCCAGTAGTATTGTGGCGGGGTTATCCTACGAGCAGTACTTC. Using reference TRBV19 and TRBJ2-7 for the parts outside the CDR3, the full variable domain is DGGITQSPKYLFRKEGQNVTLSCEQNLNHDAMYWYRQDPGQGLRLIYYSQIVNDFQKGDIAEGYSVSREKKESFPLTVTSAQKNPTAFYLCASSIVAGLSYEQYFGPGTRLTVT.

This clone was recorded a few times. The gene calls are TRBV30 and TRBJ1-2; 9 nucleotides agree with TRBD1. J was trimmed by 1 base and V by 5 bases; bases with no gene match: 8. The CDR3 loop spans 15 amino acids. Germline CDR1 reads GTSNPN; CDR2 reads SVGIG (reference sequence). This chain's CDR3 is CAWQPKTGGNYGYTF. Written as DNA, the CDR3 is TGTGCCTGGCAACCGAAGACAGGGGGTAACTATGGCTACACCTTC.

The CDR3 region is CASAQGIGNSPLHF. The CDR3 coding sequence is TGTGCCAGCGCTCAGGGTATCGGAAATTCACCCCTCCACTTT. The rearrangement uses TRBV28 and TRBJ1-6, with a weak D call TRBD1 (5 bases). V was clipped by 8 bases and J by 7 bases, with 15 bases between them. The CDR3 spans 14 residues. CDR1 and CDR2 from the germline V gene are MDHEN and SYDVKM.

This chain's CDR3 is CASSKGGRTEAFF. The CDR3 bases are TGTGCCAGCTCAAAAGGGGGCCGAACTGAAGCTTTCTTT. This chain links TRBV18 with TRBJ1-1; TRBD1 aligns across 7 bases. Losses at the gene ends were 5 bases for V and 5 bases for J; bases not matched to a gene: 5. The CDR3 is 13 residues long. The germline gives CDR1 KGHSH, CDR2 LQKENI.

This rearrangement joins TRBV4-2 to TRBJ2-1, with TRBD2 matching 7 bases. Germline-derived CDR1 and CDR2 are LGHNA and YNFKEQ. The J segment lost 7 bases and the V segment lost 4 bases, leaving 13 bases of the junction unmatched. CDR3 length equals 16 residues. This CDR3 is CASSPPTRLGGNEQFF. Written as DNA, the CDR3 is TGTGCCAGCAGCCCCCCGACTAGATTGGGAGGGAATGAGCAGTTCTTC.

The genes are TRBV18 and TRBJ1-5; 7 nucleotides line up with TRBD1. This CDR3 is 17 amino acids long. The V gene's germline CDR1 is KGHSH and CDR2 LQKENI. The V and J ends lost 3 bases and 2 bases, in that order; junction bases with no gene match: 10. CDR3 region: CASSPGTVGDGNQPQHF. The CDR3, as DNA: TGTGCCAGCTCACCCGGGACAGTGGGAGATGGCAATCAGCCCCAGCATTTT.

The chain recombines TRBV7-8 with TRBJ2-7, with a possible D match to TRBD2 (6 bases). CDR1 and CDR2 from the germline V gene are SGHVS and FQNEAQ. CDR3 size: 15 residues. V was cut by 4 bases and J by 3 bases, with 16 bases left in between. The DNA of the CDR3 is TGTGCCAGCAGCTACCGTTTGGCGGGATACTACGAGCAGTACTTC. Translating it yields CASSYRLAGYYEQYF.

This clone was recorded a few times. V usage is TRBV11-1 and J usage is TRBJ2-5, with D perhaps given as TRBD1 or TRBD2 (5 bases each). The J call may not be correct, given that the DNA end is closer to TRBJ2-7. Germline values: CDR1 SGHAT, CDR2 FQDESV (reference sequence). CDR3 length: 14 amino acids. As DNA, the CDR3 is TGTGCCAGCAGCCCTCGGGGCAACTCCTACGAGCAGTACTTC. Amino acids: CASSPRGNSYEQYF.

The V call is TRBV18, the J call TRBJ2-5; D gene unclear. Trimming cost V 4 bases and J 1 base, with 7 bases left between them. The CDR3 contains 13 residues. Germline V gives CDR1 KGHSH, CDR2 LQKENI. The CDR3 spells CASSRTTQETQYF. CDR3 coding DNA: TGTGCCAGCTCACGGACGACCCAAGAGACCCAGTACTTC.

The chain joins TRBV30 to TRBJ2-3, with D possibly matching TRBD2 (6 bases). V was cut by 2 bases and J by 6 bases, with 6 bases left in between. Germline CDR1 GTSNPN, CDR2 SVGIG (reference sequence). This CDR3 is 11 amino acids long. Here the CDR3 reads CAWSSGDTQYF. The DNA of the CDR3 is TGTGCCTGGAGTAGCGGGGATACGCAGTATTTT.

This chain uses TRBV6-5 with TRBJ2-7; 9 bases align to TRBD2. CDR1 and CDR2 (germline): MNHEY, SVGAGI. Trimming removed 0 bases from V and 1 base from J; junction bases left unmatched: 4. CDR3 length equals 16 residues. DNA for the CDR3: TGTGCCAGCAGTTACTCTCCTAGCGGGATGTCCTACGAGCAGTACTTC. Protein sequence: CASSYSPSGMSYEQYF.

The chain combines TRBV5-6 with TRBJ1-4; D is possibly TRBD1 (5 bases). This CDR3 contains 14 residues. Germline assignment: CDR1 SGHDT and CDR2 YYEEEE. The V end lost 2 bases, the J end lost 4 bases, and 9 bases lay between the germline ends. The DNA of the CDR3 is TGTGCCAGCAGCTTACAGGAAATTAATGAAAAACTGTTTTTT. Protein: CASSLQEINEKLFF.